These 20 T cell receptor beta chains were all obtained from the same sample, sequenced in a study of human T cells and chemical hapten exposure. Documented time point: pre-sensitization, week 0. Treatment in this sample: therapeutic diphenylcyclopropenone sensitization with weekly scalp DPC. Each CDR3 protein gets one entry after TCRdb re-called the RACE reads with MiXCR. The sample includes around 330,000 distinct CDR3 sequences, 4.5% to 5.5% of them seen just once. The specimen comprised whole blood, sampled in connection with sensitization to the hapten diphenylcyclopropenone (DPC). Receptors originate from a woman between 18 and 30 years old with alopecia areata. Some clones in this sample may be carry-over from other donors' samples.

This chain links TRBV6-2 or TRBV6-3 with TRBJ1-2; 9 bases line up with TRBD1. Germline CDR1 and CDR2: MNHEY and SVGEGT. The CDR3 length is 15 residues. V gave up 6 bases and J gave up 7 bases; unmatched junction bases: 12. CDR3 nucleotides: TGTGCCAGCAGCATGGCCGGGACAGGGAGCGGTGGCTACACCTTC. Amino acids: CASSMAGTGSGGYTF.

This clonotype has a handful of counts. The gene calls are TRBV2 and TRBJ1-1, with a tentative D call TRBD1 (5 bases). Germline CDR1 and CDR2: SNHLY and FYNNEI. V was trimmed by 5 bases and J by 0 bases, leaving 16 bases between them. The CDR3 is 16 amino acids. This CDR3 reads CASSPRGRVMNTEAFF. The CDR3 DNA is TGTGCCAGCAGTCCTAGGGGCAGGGTGATGAACACTGAAGCTTTCTTT.

This chain joins TRBV6-5 and TRBJ1-1, with D possibly TRBD1 on 5 matching bases. The ends were cut back, 3 bases at V and 7 bases at J, with 9 bases in the middle. Germline CDR1 reads MNHEY; CDR2 reads SVGAGI. CDR3 length: 12 residues. The CDR3 nucleotides read TGTGCCAGCAGTTATGGGGGTTATGAAGCTTTCTTT. Its translation is CASSYGGYEAFF.

This clonotype was picked up a small number of times. This chain uses TRBV18 with TRBJ1-6; a weak D match, TRBD1 (5 bases). Trimming cost V 1 base and J 6 bases, with 16 bases left between them. CDR3 length equals 17 residues. The germline gives CDR1 KGHSH, CDR2 LQKENI. CDR3 region: CASSPLRGGFSNSPLHF. Written as DNA, the CDR3 is TGTGCCAGCTCACCACTTCGGGGGGGTTTCTCTAATTCACCCCTCCACTTT.

This clonotype occurred a few times. This chain joins TRBV11-2 and TRBJ1-3; D ambiguous. Deletions cut 5 bases from V and 1 base from J, with 18 bases between. In germline, CDR1 is SGHAT, CDR2 FQNNGV. CDR3 length: 17 amino acids. The CDR3, as DNA: TGTGCCAGCAGCGGTGGGTTAGTAGTCGGTTCTGGAAACACCATATATTTT. Translation: CASSGGLVVGSGNTIYF. The variable domain in full, with the rest retrieved from reference TRBV11-2 and TRBJ1-3, is EAGVAQSPRYKIIEKRQSVAFWCNPISGHATLYWYQQILGQGPKLLIQFQNNGVVDDSQLPKDRFSAERLKGVDSTLKIQPAKLEDSAVYLCASSGGLVVGSGNTIYFGEGSWLTVV.

Only a few counts were recorded for this clonotype. The V gene is TRBV7-9, the J gene TRBJ1-1; TRBD1 matches at 10 bases. Germline V gene sequence: CDR1 SEHNR, CDR2 FQNEAQ (reference sequence). The CDR3 contains 15 residues. V was clipped by 5 bases and J by 4 bases; unmatched bases: 7. In DNA, the CDR3 is TGTGCCAGCAGCCACAGACAGGGGGCAGGCACTGAAGCTTTCTTT. This translates into CASSHRQGAGTEAFF. The full variable domain, with the rest looked up from reference TRBV7-9 and TRBJ1-1, is DTGVSQNPRHKITKRGQNVTFRCDPISEHNRLYWYRQTLGQGPEFLTYFQNEAQLEKSRLLSDRFSAERPKGSFSTLEIQRTEQGDSAMYLCASSHRQGAGTEAFFGQGTRLTVV.

The rearrangement uses TRBV20-1 and TRBJ2-6; D call uncertain. Germline assignment: CDR1 DFQATT and CDR2 SNEGSKA (reference sequence). The V and J ends lost 6 bases and 0 bases respectively, with 6 bases between them. This CDR3 region has 13 residues. CDR3 protein: CSAPPSGANVLTF. CDR3 nucleotides: TGCAGTGCCCCCCCCTCTGGGGCCAACGTCCTGACTTTC.

The chain joins TRBV5-4 to TRBJ2-5, with 8 bases aligning to TRBD2. This CDR3 contains 13 residues. With V trimmed by 4 bases and J by 3 bases, 2 bases remained unmatched. The germline V gene encodes CDR1 SGHNT and CDR2 YYREEE (reference sequence). The CDR3 region is CASSRAGEETQYF. CDR3 DNA sequence: TGTGCCAGCAGCCGAGCGGGGGAAGAGACCCAGTACTTC.

This clonotype has more than one count but fewer than ten. The rearrangement links TRBV7-2 to TRBJ1-1; 9 bases agree with TRBD1. This CDR3 is 15 amino acids long. Germline CDR1 and CDR2: SGHTA and FQGNSA. After removal of 1 base from V and 2 bases from J, the junction contained 2 bases not matched to a gene. In DNA form, the CDR3 reads TGTGCCAGCAGCTTAGGGGACAGGGTAAACACTGAAGCTTTCTTT. Translating gives CASSLGDRVNTEAFF.

This clonotype was found many times. The J gene is TRBJ1-5, the V gene TRBV27; D not certain. V shed 6 bases and J shed 4 bases, with 10 bases lying between them. This CDR3 is 13 amino acids long. CDR1 and CDR2 from the germline V gene are MNHEY and SMNVEV (reference sequence). CDR3 protein: CASSPHSNQPQHF. CDR3 coding DNA: TGTGCCAGCAGCCCACACTCAAATCAGCCCCAGCATTTT.

A few counts support this clonotype. This chain's CDR3 is CASSYNQVGGNTEAFF. In nucleotides, the CDR3 is TGCGCCAGCAGCTACAACCAGGTAGGGGGAAACACTGAAGCTTTCTTT. The V and J genes are TRBV4-1 and TRBJ1-1; D perhaps matches TRBD1 (6 bases). V was cut by 5 bases and J by 2 bases, with 18 bases left in between. CDR1 MGHRA and CDR2 YSYEKL come from the germline V gene. This CDR3 comprises 16 residues.

In this sample, this clonotype turned up a few times. This chain joins TRBV12-3 or TRBV12-4 and TRBJ2-5; 9 nucleotides agree with TRBD1. The CDR3 is 16 residues long. V trimming: 2 bases; J trimming: 6 bases; junction bases outside the gene matches: 10. CDR3 sequence (DNA): TGTGCCAGCAGTTTACTCGCCGGGACAGGGTGGCAGACCCAGTACTTC. Protein product: CASSLLAGTGWQTQYF.

This clonotype was counted many times. The rearrangement links TRBV5-6 to TRBJ2-6; D is possibly TRBD1 (6 bases). Germline V CDR1 and CDR2: SGHDT, YYEEEE. Between the trimmed V and J ends, which lost 7 bases and 0 bases, there was a span of 17 bases. The length of the CDR3 is 17 residues. The CDR3 region has the DNA TGTGCCAGCGCCCCGAGAGGGACACGCTCTGGGGCCAACGTCCTGACTTTC. This sequence encodes CASAPRGTRSGANVLTF.

This clonotype was recorded many times. The chain is built from TRBV4-3 and TRBJ1-6; D gene unclear. CDR1 and CDR2 from the germline V gene are LGHNA and YSLEER. CDR3 length: 13 residues. V was trimmed by 3 bases and J by 12 bases, leaving 12 bases between them. The CDR3 protein is CASSHGPGGPLHF. The CDR3 nucleotides read TGCGCCAGCAGCCACGGACCCGGAGGACCCCTCCACTTT.

This clonotype was detected a few times. The chain couples TRBV4-2 to TRBJ2-3, with 10 bases lining up with TRBD2. CDR3 length equals 18 residues. The germline V gene has CDR1 LGHNA and CDR2 YNFKEQ. The trim removed 0 bases at V and 1 base at J, leaving 7 bases unmatched. The CDR3 reads CASSQDPLAGTRTDTQYF. The CDR3 DNA reads TGTGCCAGCAGCCAAGATCCACTAGCGGGGACCCGCACAGATACGCAGTATTTT.

This clonotype was seen only a few times. V is TRBV4-1 and J is TRBJ2-1; TRBD2 matches 9 bases. In germline, CDR1 is MGHRA, CDR2 YSYEKL. With 4 bases clipped from V and 4 bases from J, the junction kept 8 bases outside the gene matches. This CDR3 has 16 amino acids. The CDR3 bases are TGCGCCAGCAGCCTGTCTGGACTAGCGAGTTACAATGAGCAGTTCTTC. It translates to CASSLSGLASYNEQFF.

This rearrangement joins TRBV10-3 to TRBJ2-4, with D tentatively TRBD1 (5 bases). This CDR3 spans 16 amino acids. CDR1 is ENHRY and CDR2 is SYGVKD in the germline V gene. The V and J ends lost 11 bases and 0 bases respectively, with 20 bases between them. The CDR3 protein is CALLPDKSLAKNIQYF. Here the CDR3 DNA reads TGTGCCCTTCTTCCGGACAAGTCATTAGCCAAAAACATTCAGTACTTC.

This chain uses TRBV4-3 with TRBJ1-1, with no clear D. Germline V CDR1 and CDR2: LGHNA, YSLEER. Trimming cost V 2 bases and J 10 bases, with 20 bases left between them. This CDR3 region has 15 residues. CDR3 loop: CASSQHQDPPRLAFF. The CDR3 DNA sequence: TGCGCCAGCAGCCAACACCAGGACCCTCCACGGTTAGCTTTCTTT.

This chain connects TRBV3-1 to TRBJ1-5; D gene uncertain. The CDR3 loop spans 13 amino acids. Deletions cut 0 bases from V and 6 bases from J, with 6 bases between. From germline, CDR1 is LGHDT and CDR2 YNNKEL (reference sequence). CDR3 amino acids: CASSQDPAQPQHF. CDR3 sequence (DNA): TGTGCCAGCAGCCAAGATCCGGCTCAGCCCCAGCATTTT.

V gene TRBV12-3 or TRBV12-4 combines with J gene TRBJ1-4; D uncertain. The germline V and J ends were trimmed by 10 bases and 8 bases, with 17 bases remaining between them. The CDR3 spans 13 residues. The CDR3: CATQPPEDEKLFF. The CDR3 DNA is TGTGCCACCCAGCCCCCCGAAGACGAAAAACTGTTTTTT.